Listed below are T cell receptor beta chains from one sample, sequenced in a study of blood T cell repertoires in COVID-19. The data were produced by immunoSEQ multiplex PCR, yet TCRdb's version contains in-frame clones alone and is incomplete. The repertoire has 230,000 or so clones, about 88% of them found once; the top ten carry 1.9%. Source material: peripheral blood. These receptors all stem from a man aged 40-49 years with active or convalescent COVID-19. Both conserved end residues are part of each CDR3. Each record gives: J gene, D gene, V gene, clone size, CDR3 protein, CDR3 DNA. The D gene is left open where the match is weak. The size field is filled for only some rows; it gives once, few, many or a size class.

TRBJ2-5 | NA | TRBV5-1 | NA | CASSLGGQGKTQYF | TGCGCCAGCAGCTTGGGGGGTCAGGGGAAGACCCAGTACTTC
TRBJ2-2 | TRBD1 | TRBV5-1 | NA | CASSPDRKNTGELFF | TGCGCCAGCAGCCCGGACAGGAAGAACACCGGGGAGCTGTTTTTT
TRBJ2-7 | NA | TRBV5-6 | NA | CASSLVLSGGEQYF | TGTGCCAGCAGCTTGGTGCTTTCTGGAGGCGAGCAGTACTTC
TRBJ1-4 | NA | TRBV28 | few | CASSLEGDLTEKLFF | TGTGCCAGCAGTTTAGAGGGGGACCTTACTGAAAAACTGTTTTTT
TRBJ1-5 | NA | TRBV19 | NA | CASRTGNQPQHF | TGTGCCAGTAGAACAGGGAATCAGCCCCAGCATTTT
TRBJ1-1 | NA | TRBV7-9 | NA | CASSPTAGDDTEAFF | TGTGCCAGCAGCCCCACAGCGGGGGACGACACTGAAGCTTTCTTT
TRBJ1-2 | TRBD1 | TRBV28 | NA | CASSPTGGVGYTF | TGTGCCAGCAGTCCGACAGGGGGCGTTGGCTACACCTTC
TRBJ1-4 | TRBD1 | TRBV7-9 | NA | CASSRQGGWDEKLFF | TGTGCCAGCAGCCGACAGGGAGGATGGGATGAAAAACTGTTTTTT
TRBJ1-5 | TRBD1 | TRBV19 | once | CASSSRGDDNQPQHF | TGTGCCAGTAGTAGCAGGGGGGACGACAATCAGCCCCAGCATTTT
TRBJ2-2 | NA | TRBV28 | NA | CASSFYGQSRGTGELFF | TGTGCCAGCAGTTTCTACGGACAGTCCCGTGGCACCGGGGAGCTGTTTTTT
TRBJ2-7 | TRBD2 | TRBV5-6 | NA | CASSPFSGGLYSYEQYF | TGTGCCAGCAGCCCGTTTAGCGGGGGATTATACTCCTACGAGCAGTACTTC
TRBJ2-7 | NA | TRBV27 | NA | CASSAGSSYEQYF | TGTGCCAGCAGTGCGGGGTCATCCTACGAGCAGTACTTC
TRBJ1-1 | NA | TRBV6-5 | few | CASRSMGQVNTEAFF | TGTGCCAGCCGATCGATGGGCCAAGTGAACACTGAAGCTTTCTTT
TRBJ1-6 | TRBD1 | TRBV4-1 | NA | CASSLGQGGAYNSPLHF | TGCGCCAGCAGCCTAGGACAGGGAGGGGCCTATAATTCACCCCTCCACTTT
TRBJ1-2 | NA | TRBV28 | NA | CAITGSNYGYTF | TGTGCCATTACCGGGAGTAACTATGGCTACACCTTC
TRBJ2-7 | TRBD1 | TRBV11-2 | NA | CASSLDGRTGGLQYF | TGTGCCAGCAGCTTAGATGGGAGGACAGGGGGTCTTCAGTACTTC
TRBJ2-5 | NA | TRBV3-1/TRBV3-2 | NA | CASAGEGTQYF | TGTGCCAGCGCCGGAGAGGGGACCCAGTACTTC
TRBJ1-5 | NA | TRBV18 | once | CASSPLQGSNQPQHF | TGTGCCAGCTCACCCTTACAGGGAAGCAATCAGCCCCAGCATTTT
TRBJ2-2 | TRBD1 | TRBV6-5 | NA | CASSYRGLNTGELFF | TGTGCCAGCAGTTACAGGGGGCTAAACACCGGGGAGCTGTTTTTT
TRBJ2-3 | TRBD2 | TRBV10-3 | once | CAISESIGGRYPDTQYF | TGTGCCATCAGTGAGTCGATAGGCGGGAGGTACCCAGATACGCAGTATTTT
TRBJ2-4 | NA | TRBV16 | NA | CASSQGGNIQYF | TGTGCCAGCAGCCAGGGGGGAAACATTCAGTACTTC
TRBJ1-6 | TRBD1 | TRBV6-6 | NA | CASSYSDRGPSPLHF | TGTGCCAGCAGTTACTCAGACAGGGGTCCTTCACCCCTCCACTTT
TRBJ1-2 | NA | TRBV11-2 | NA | CASSSPRQRNYGYTF | TGTGCCAGCAGCTCACCGAGACAGAGGAACTATGGCTACACCTTC
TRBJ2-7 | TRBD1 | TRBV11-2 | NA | CASSLGGQYSYEQYF | TGTGCCAGCAGCTTAGGGGGACAGTACTCCTACGAGCAGTACTTC
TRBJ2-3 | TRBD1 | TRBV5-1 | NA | CASSSRRDRAPSDTQYF | TGCGCCAGCAGCTCCCGCCGGGACAGGGCCCCCTCGGATACGCAGTATTTT
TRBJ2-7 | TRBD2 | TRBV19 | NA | CASSESGRAYEQYF | TGTGCCAGTAGTGAAAGCGGGAGGGCCTACGAGCAGTACTTC
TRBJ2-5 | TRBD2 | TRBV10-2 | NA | CASRGLAGGANQETQYF | TGCGCCAGCAGGGGACTAGCGGGGGGCGCTAACCAAGAGACCCAGTACTTC
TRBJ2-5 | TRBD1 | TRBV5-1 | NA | CASSLGQNQETQYF | TGCGCCAGCAGCCTGGGACAGAACCAAGAGACCCAGTACTTC